The 19 T cell receptor beta chains listed next were all sequenced from one sample in a study of shared clonotypes between healthy human individuals. This table comes from immunoSEQ multiplex PCR, and its TCRdb copy is limited to in-frame clones, with some not included. The sample holds under 2,000,000 clones, less than 95% seen once. Positively selected for CCR7, the CD45RO-negative cells used as naive CD8 cells excluded terminally differentiated effector memory CD45RA+ cells. What was sequenced was naive CD8+ T cells sorted from blood. The receptor source for this set is a man aged 18 to 35 in good health.

The V call is TRBV5-4, the J call TRBJ1-5, with D perhaps TRBD1 (5 bases). Germline V lookup: CDR1 SGHNT, CDR2 YYREEE (reference sequence). The CDR3 is made up of 13 amino acids. Trimming took off 3 bases at V and 7 bases at J, with 11 bases between the two ends. As DNA, the CDR3 is TGTGCCAGCAGCTCGTCGGGGGAACAGCCCCAGCATTTT. Its protein product is CASSSSGEQPQHF.

CDR3 DNA: TGTGCCAGCAGCCAAGAGCCTAGCGGGGGGGAGAGCACCGGGGAGCTGTTTTTT. Translated: CASSQEPSGGESTGELFF. This sequence joins TRBV4-2 and TRBJ2-2, with 12 bases that match TRBD2. The CDR3 is made up of 18 amino acids. Germline CDR1 LGHNA, CDR2 YNFKEQ. Trimming took 0 bases from V and 4 from J; bases not matched to a gene: 6.

The chain combines TRBV30 with TRBJ2-5; TRBD2 might be the D (6 bases). This CDR3 spans 15 amino acids. Trimming removed 1 base at V and 1 base at J, with 13 bases between. Germline V gives CDR1 GTSNPN, CDR2 SVGIG (reference sequence). CDR3 in DNA: TGTGCCTGGAGTGGTTTTGTGGGGGGCCAAGAGACCCAGTACTTC. Protein: CAWSGFVGGQETQYF. Using reference TRBV30 and TRBJ2-5 for the parts outside the CDR3, the full variable domain is SQTIHQWPATLVQPVGSPLSLECTVEGTSNPNLYWYRQAAGRGLQLLFYSVGIGQISSEVPQNLSASRPQDRQFILSSKKLLLSDSGFYLCAWSGFVGGQETQYFGPGTRLLVL.

The chain links TRBV12-5 to TRBJ1-6; TRBD1 agrees at 7 bases. The CDR3 has 15 amino acids. In germline, CDR1 is LGHNT, CDR2 FRNRAP. The ends lost 2 bases at V and 8 bases at J; junction bases unmatched: 6. CDR3 coding DNA: TGTGCTAGTGGTTTGAAAGGGGGCCCCGATTCACCCCTCCACTTT. Residues: CASGLKGGPDSPLHF. Full variable domain (remainder filled in from reference TRBV12-5 and TRBJ1-6): DARVTQTPRHKVTEMGQEVTMRCQPILGHNTVFWYRQTMMQGLELLAYFRNRAPLDDSGMPKDRFSAEMPDATLATLKIQPSEPRDSAVYFCASGLKGGPDSPLHFGNGTRLTVT.

A remark on this clone: This CDR3 is also generated by other DNA sequences in the sample. The chain joins TRBV5-1 to TRBJ2-7, with D hard to call. Trimming shortened V by 0 bases and J by 2 bases, and 6 bases separated the two germline ends. Germline-derived CDR1 and CDR2 are SGHRS and YFSETQ. The CDR3 is made up of 13 amino acids. CDR3 loop: CASSLAPPYEQYF. Written as DNA, the CDR3 is TGCGCCAGCAGCTTGGCCCCTCCCTACGAGCAGTACTTC.

The chain couples TRBV13 to TRBJ2-7; unclear D gene. This CDR3 is built from 13 residues. Trimming shortened V by 5 bases and J by 6 bases, and 14 bases separated the two germline ends. Germline V CDR1 and CDR2: PRHDT, FYEKMQ (reference sequence). The CDR3 loop reads CASSNFGRREQYF. CDR3 DNA sequence: TGTGCCAGCAGCAACTTTGGACGGCGCGAGCAGTACTTC.

This clone was seen just once. Within the sample, other DNA sequences also encode this same CDR3. V and J are TRBV27 and TRBJ2-7, with unresolved D. CDR3 length equals 14 residues. From germline, CDR1 is MNHEY and CDR2 SMNVEV (reference sequence). Between the trimmed V and J ends, which lost 4 bases and 4 bases, there was a span of 14 bases. The CDR3 nucleotides read TGTGCCAGCAGTTGGACGGGCGGCACTTACGAGCAGTACTTC. Translation gives CASSWTGGTYEQYF.

CDR3: CASSQEIRGFTGELFF. Here the CDR3 DNA reads TGTGCCAGCAGCCAAGAAATACGAGGATTTACCGGGGAGCTGTTTTTT. V gene TRBV14 combines with J gene TRBJ2-2; D not resolved. This CDR3 has 16 amino acids. Trimming stripped 0 bases from V and 5 bases from J, with 13 bases between. CDR1 SGHDN and CDR2 FVKESK come from the germline V gene.

This chain links TRBV2 with TRBJ2-1; 7 bases are a match to TRBD2. CDR1 is SNHLY, CDR2 FYNNEI, per germline. V lost 7 bases to trimming and J lost 1 base; unmatched junction nucleotides: 10. CDR3 length: 16 amino acids. The CDR3 DNA reads as TGTGCCAGCACCCGCGGGAGCGGGCCTTCCTACAATGAGCAGTTCTTC. It is translated as CASTRGSGPSYNEQFF.

This chain links TRBV30 with TRBJ2-3; the D is unclear. V was pared by 3 bases and J by 2 bases, with 6 bases between. Germline V gives CDR1 GTSNPN, CDR2 SVGIG (reference sequence). The CDR3 sequence is 12 residues long. CDR3 DNA: TGTGCCTGGAGCCCAGACACAGATACGCAGTATTTT. Its translation: CAWSPDTDTQYF.

Points on this clone: The sample has other DNA sequences that encode this CDR3 too. The chain joins TRBV27 to TRBJ1-6; 9 bases line up with TRBD1. Germline V gene sequence: CDR1 MNHEY, CDR2 SMNVEV (reference sequence). The V segment lost 2 bases and the J segment 1 base; nucleotides outside the gene matches: 3. This CDR3 comprises 17 residues. Here the CDR3 DNA reads TGTGCCAGCAGTTTAAGACAGGGGGAATCCTATAATTCACCCCTCCACTTT. Translating it yields CASSLRQGESYNSPLHF.

The chain combines TRBV9 with TRBJ2-1; D is perhaps TRBD1 or TRBD2 (5 bases each). The germline V and J ends were trimmed by 4 bases and 8 bases, with 10 bases remaining between them. The CDR3 is 12 amino acids. Germline CDR1 is SGDLS and CDR2 is YYNGEE. The CDR3 nucleotides are TGTGCCAGCAGCTGGGACGCGGATGAGCAGTTCTTC. Protein sequence: CASSWDADEQFF.

On this clone: One end of the junction is discordant with germline, which a read error may explain. This sequence joins TRBV13 and TRBJ1-2, with no clear D. This CDR3 has 14 residues. Germline V gene data show CDR1 as PRHDT and CDR2 as FYEKMQ (reference sequence). In nucleotides, the CDR3 is TGTGCCAGCAGCTCGCCCGAGGTGAACTATGGCCACACCTTC. It translates to CASSSPEVNYGHTF.

The chain has TRBV7-9 and TRBJ1-2; 9 bases are shared with TRBD1. The V and J ends lost 5 bases and 8 bases, in that order; junction bases with no gene match: 9. The CDR3 runs to 14 residues. Germline V gene sequence: CDR1 SEHNR, CDR2 FQNEAQ (reference sequence). Here the CDR3 reads CASSNMGTGLGYTF. For the CDR3, the DNA is TGTGCCAGCAGCAATATGGGGACAGGGCTAGGCTACACCTTC.

This clone has a single count. V gene TRBV14 combines with J gene TRBJ2-7; TRBD1 matches 10 bases. Germline V gene sequence: CDR1 SGHDN, CDR2 FVKESK. This CDR3 has 16 amino acids. Trimming removed 0 bases from V and 3 bases from J; junction bases left unmatched: 5. The CDR3 loop reads CASSQDWGDRGYEQYF. DNA of the CDR3: TGTGCCAGCAGCCAAGACTGGGGGGACAGGGGCTACGAGCAGTACTTC. The entire variable domain, with the rest obtained from reference TRBV14 and TRBJ2-7, is as follows: EAGVTQFPSHSVIEKGQTVTLRCDPISGHDNLYWYRRVMGKEIKFLLHFVKESKQDESGMPNNRFLAERTGGTYSTLKVQPAELEDSGVYFCASSQDWGDRGYEQYFGPGTRLTVT.

This clone was seen a few times. The chain couples TRBV12-5 to TRBJ1-5; D possibly corresponds to TRBD1 (5 bases). Germline assignment: CDR1 LGHNT and CDR2 FRNRAP. The ends were cut back, 1 base at V and 2 bases at J, with 9 bases in the middle. This CDR3 comprises 15 residues. The CDR3 DNA is TGTGCTAGTGGTTTGGCCGGGGCCCGCAATCAGCCCCAGCATTTT. Its translation: CASGLAGARNQPQHF.

The chain recombines TRBV30 with TRBJ2-2, with 8 bases lining up with TRBD1. Germline V gene lookup returns CDR1 GTSNPN and CDR2 SVGIG (reference sequence). J lost 2 bases, V lost 5 bases, and 4 bases had no gene match. The CDR3 has 14 amino acids. The CDR3 is CAWEGQVNTGELFF. CDR3 coding DNA: TGTGCCTGGGAGGGACAGGTTAACACCGGGGAGCTGTTTTTT.

The rearrangement uses TRBV10-2 and TRBJ2-7; 7 nucleotides agree with TRBD2. CDR1 is WSHSY and CDR2 is SAAADI in the germline V gene. CDR3 size: 15 residues. With 3 bases clipped from V and 2 bases from J, the junction kept 7 bases outside the gene matches. CDR3 sequence reads: CASSEVGGPPYEQYF. CDR3 DNA: TGCGCCAGCAGTGAAGTGGGAGGGCCCCCCTACGAGCAGTACTTC.

This rearrangement joins TRBV7-8 to TRBJ2-7; D remains ambiguous. CDR1 is SGHVS and CDR2 is FQNEAQ in the germline V gene. Trimming removed 5 bases at V and 4 bases at J, with 15 bases between. The CDR3 consists of 14 residues. The CDR3 nucleotides are TGTGCCAGCAGCGAGGACGCCGCTGAGTACGAGCAGTACTTC. It translates to CASSEDAAEYEQYF.